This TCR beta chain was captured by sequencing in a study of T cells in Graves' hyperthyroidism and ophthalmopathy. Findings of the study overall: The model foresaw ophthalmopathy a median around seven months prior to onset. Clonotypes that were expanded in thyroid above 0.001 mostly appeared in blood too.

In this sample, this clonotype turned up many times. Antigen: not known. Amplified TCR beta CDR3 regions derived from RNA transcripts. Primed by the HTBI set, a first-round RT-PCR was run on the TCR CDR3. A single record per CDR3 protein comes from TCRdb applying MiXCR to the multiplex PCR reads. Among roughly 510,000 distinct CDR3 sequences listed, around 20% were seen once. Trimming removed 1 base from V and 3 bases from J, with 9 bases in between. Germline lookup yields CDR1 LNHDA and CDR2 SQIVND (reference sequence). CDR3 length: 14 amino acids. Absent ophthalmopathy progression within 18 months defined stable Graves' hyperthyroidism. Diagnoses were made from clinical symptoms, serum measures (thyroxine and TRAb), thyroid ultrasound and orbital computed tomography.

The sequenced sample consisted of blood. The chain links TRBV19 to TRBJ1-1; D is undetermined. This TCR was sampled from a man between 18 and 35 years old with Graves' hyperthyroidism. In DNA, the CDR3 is TGTGCCAGTAGTATAGGCCCGGGAGACACTGAAGCTTTCTTT. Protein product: CASSIGPGDTEAFF.